These 21 T cell receptor beta chains were all obtained from the same sample, sequenced in a study of T cell changes during pregnancy in multiple sclerosis. TCRdb's copy holds only in-frame clones and misses some; the assay was immunoSEQ multiplex PCR. The sample contains tens of thousands of clones, about 92% of which appear only once. Sequencing was performed on peripheral blood, taken in the third trimester of pregnancy. The origin of the receptors is a female donor in good health, enrolled as a control in a pregnancy study.

The V call is TRBV28, the J call TRBJ1-2, with D maybe TRBD1 (5 bases). The V end was cut by 4 bases, the J end by 6 bases, with 12 bases between. Germline lookup yields CDR1 MDHEN and CDR2 SYDVKM. CDR3 length: 13 amino acids. The CDR3 loop reads CASSSFQGNGYTF. DNA for the CDR3: TGTGCCAGCAGTTCTTTCCAGGGAAATGGCTACACCTTC.

The chain combines TRBV9 with TRBJ1-5; TRBD1 agrees at 10 bases. V was pared by 4 bases and J by 2 bases, with 3 bases of the junction left unmatched. The V gene's germline CDR1 is SGDLS and CDR2 YYNGEE. CDR3 length: 15 residues. Written as DNA, the CDR3 is TGTGCCAGCAGCCGGGACAGGGGTGGCAATCAGCCCCAGCATTTT. Encoded protein: CASSRDRGGNQPQHF.

V usage is TRBV5-5 and J usage is TRBJ1-1, with D perhaps TRBD1 (6 bases). CDR1 is SGHKS and CDR2 is YYEKEE in the germline V gene (reference sequence). The CDR3 loop spans 13 amino acids. V was clipped by 3 bases and J by 3 bases, with 9 bases between them. CDR3 residues: CASSWGQDTEAFF. DNA for the CDR3: TGTGCCAGCAGCTGGGGACAAGACACTGAAGCTTTCTTT.

V usage is TRBV4-3 and J usage is TRBJ2-7; 10 nucleotides agree with TRBD1. Germline CDR1 is LGHNA and CDR2 is YSLEER. The CDR3 sequence is 17 residues long. The trim removed 3 bases at V and 2 bases at J, leaving 10 bases unmatched. Written as DNA, the CDR3 is TGCGCCAGCAGCCATTTTGTGGGACAGGGGCTGGCCTACGAGCAGTACTTC. Residues: CASSHFVGQGLAYEQYF.

This clone showed up just a few times. This CDR3 is CASSFGTGISYEQYF. The CDR3 nucleotides read TGCGCCAGCAGCTTTGGGACAGGGATCTCCTACGAGCAGTACTTC. The V gene is TRBV5-1, the J gene TRBJ2-7; TRBD1 matches at 9 bases. CDR1 is SGHRS, CDR2 YFSETQ, per germline. Trimming at V came to 2 bases and at J to 0 bases, leaving 3 bases not matched to a gene. This CDR3 has 15 amino acids. Full variable domain (missing parts from reference TRBV5-1 and TRBJ2-7): KAGVTQTPRYLIKTRGQQVTLSCSPISGHRSVSWYQQTPGQGLQFLFEYFSETQRNKGNFPGRFSGRQFSNSRSEMNVSTLELGDSALYLCASSFGTGISYEQYFGPGTRLTVT.

This chain uses TRBV11-2 with TRBJ1-1; the D gene is possibly TRBD1 (6 bases). Trimming shortened V by 5 bases and J by 5 bases, and 9 bases separated the two germline ends. The CDR3 is 12 amino acids. From germline, CDR1 is SGHAT and CDR2 FQNNGV. CDR3 protein: CASSPGETEAFF. The CDR3 DNA follows: TGTGCCAGCAGCCCAGGGGAGACTGAAGCTTTCTTT.

The V call is TRBV19, the J call TRBJ2-2; 9 nucleotides agree with TRBD1. V gave up 4 bases and J gave up 6 bases; unmatched junction bases: 6. CDR1 and CDR2 from the germline V gene are LNHDA and SQIVND (reference sequence). The CDR3 length is 15 residues. CDR3 coding DNA: TGTGCCAGTAGTACCGGGGACAGGGTATCCGGGGAGCTGTTTTTT. Encoded protein: CASSTGDRVSGELFF.

The chain is built from TRBV5-1 and TRBJ2-1, with 12 bases fitting TRBD1. V shed 4 bases and J 7 bases; nucleotides not matched to a gene: 9. This CDR3 spans 16 amino acids. Germline V gene lookup returns CDR1 SGHRS and CDR2 YFSETQ. CDR3 in DNA: TGCGCCAGCAGCCAGCCGGGACAGGGGGCTCGGAATGAGCAGTTCTTC. Its protein is CASSQPGQGARNEQFF.

The chain uses TRBV19 and TRBJ1-2; 8 bases are shared with TRBD1. V lost 1 base, J lost 11 bases, and 0 bases stayed unmatched. The CDR3 is 11 residues long. The V gene's germline CDR1 is LNHDA and CDR2 SQIVND (reference sequence). CDR3 loop: CASSIGQGYTF. CDR3 in DNA: TGTGCCAGTAGTATAGGACAGGGGTACACCTTC.

The gene calls are TRBV7-6 and TRBJ2-1; TRBD2 aligns across 9 bases. Trimming at V came to 5 bases and at J to 7 bases, leaving 12 bases not matched to a gene. Germline CDR1 reads SGHVS; CDR2 reads FNYEAQ. This CDR3 is 16 amino acids long. The CDR3 DNA reads as TGTGCCAGCAGCGAGACTAGCGGCAGCTCGTGGAATGAGCAGTTCTTC. Translation: CASSETSGSSWNEQFF.

The J gene is TRBJ2-1, the V gene TRBV14; possibly TRBD2 for D (6 bases). V shed 0 bases and J shed 3 bases, with 21 bases lying between them. Germline CDR1 reads SGHDN; CDR2 reads FVKESK. The CDR3 runs to 19 residues. CDR3 amino acids: CASSQDRGTLGSSYNEQFF. The CDR3 bases are TGTGCCAGCAGCCAAGATCGGGGGACGCTGGGAAGTAGCTACAATGAGCAGTTCTTC.

The rearrangement joins TRBV18 to TRBJ2-3; 11 positions agree with TRBD1. The trim removed 1 base at V and 5 bases at J, leaving 5 bases unmatched. The germline CDR1 and CDR2 sequences are KGHSH and LQKENI. The CDR3 loop spans 16 amino acids. In DNA form, the CDR3 reads TGTGCCAGCTCACCACAAAAGGGACAGGGGGGAGATACGCAGTATTTT. This sequence encodes CASSPQKGQGGDTQYF.

The chain has TRBV30 and TRBJ1-1, with D possibly being TRBD1 (5 bases). This CDR3 is built from 15 residues. The V gene's germline CDR1 is GTSNPN and CDR2 SVGIG (reference sequence). V lost 2 bases and J lost 1, with 14 bases in between. DNA for the CDR3: TGTGCCTGGAGTCCCCCCAGAGGACAGAACACTGAAGCTTTCTTT. Its protein is CAWSPPRGQNTEAFF.

V is TRBV30 and J is TRBJ1-2; D call uncertain. This CDR3 contains 11 residues. Between the trimmed V and J ends, which lost 4 bases and 2 bases, there was a span of 5 bases. Per the germline V gene, CDR1 is GTSNPN and CDR2 is SVGIG (reference sequence). CDR3 loop: CAWIGNYGYTF. DNA for the CDR3: TGTGCCTGGATTGGCAACTATGGCTACACCTTC. Variable domain in full (rest from reference TRBV30 and TRBJ1-2): SQTIHQWPATLVQPVGSPLSLECTVEGTSNPNLYWYRQAAGRGLQLLFYSVGIGQISSEVPQNLSASRPQDRQFILSSKKLLLSDSGFYLCAWIGNYGYTFGSGTRLTVV.

The genes are TRBV6-1 and TRBJ1-4, with TRBD1 as a possible D gene (5 bases). The CDR3 is 14 amino acids. Trimming pared 3 bases from V and 4 bases from J, leaving 9 bases between. CDR1 and CDR2 from the germline V gene are MNHNS and SASEGT. CDR3 loop: CASSDRVINEKLFF. CDR3 sequence (DNA): TGTGCCAGCAGTGACAGGGTGATTAATGAAAAACTGTTTTTT.

CDR3 residues: CASSQRQGARYEQYF. The CDR3 DNA follows: TGTGCCAGCAGTCAACGACAGGGGGCAAGGTACGAGCAGTACTTC. This sequence joins TRBV28 and TRBJ2-7, with 10 bases identical to TRBD1. This CDR3 spans 15 amino acids. Germline V CDR1 and CDR2: MDHEN, SYDVKM. The junction had 8 bases not matched to a gene; V was cut back by 5 bases and J by 4 bases.

The genes are TRBV6-5 and TRBJ2-7; tentative D call: TRBD2 (6 bases). V shed 6 bases and J shed 0 bases, with 9 bases lying between them. The germline V gene encodes CDR1 MNHEY and CDR2 SVGAGI. The CDR3 runs to 13 residues. As DNA, the CDR3 is TGTGCCAGCAGGTTAGCGGCCTCCTACGAGCAGTACTTC. It yields the protein CASRLAASYEQYF.

This clone was counted many times. This chain connects TRBV19 to TRBJ2-7; TRBD2 aligns across 13 bases. The junction had 5 bases not matched to a gene; V was cut back by 4 bases and J by 2 bases. Germline V gives CDR1 LNHDA, CDR2 SQIVND (reference sequence). This CDR3 region has 16 residues. CDR3 bases: TGTGCCAGTAGTAGGGGACTAGCGGGGCTAACCTACGAGCAGTACTTC. This translates into CASSRGLAGLTYEQYF.

The rearrangement links TRBV25-1 to TRBJ2-1, with TRBD2 as a possible D gene (5 bases). The CDR3 loop spans 14 amino acids. Germline assignment: CDR1 MGHDK and CDR2 SYGVNS. V lost 6 bases, J lost 5 bases, and 14 bases lay in between. CDR3 sequence (DNA): TGTGCCAGCAGCGGGCGCGACGGGAACAATGAGCAGTTCTTC. Translating it yields CASSGRDGNNEQFF. Complete variable domain (other parts from reference TRBV25-1 and TRBJ2-1): EADIYQTPRYLVIGTGKKITLECSQTMGHDKMYWYQQDPGMELHLIHYSYGVNSTEKGDLSSESTVSRIRTEHFPLTLESARPSHTSQYLCASSGRDGNNEQFFGPGTRLTVL.

The V gene is TRBV7-2, the J gene TRBJ2-5; unclear D gene. Between the trimmed V and J ends, which lost 0 bases and 4 bases, there was a span of 3 bases. Germline lookup yields CDR1 SGHTA and CDR2 FQGNSA. The CDR3 is 12 amino acids. The CDR3 DNA reads as TGTGCCAGCAGCTTAGCGAGAGAGACCCAGTACTTC. This sequence encodes CASSLARETQYF.

This chain uses TRBV5-6 with TRBJ2-3; D possibly corresponds to TRBD2 (5 bases). The CDR3 extends over 14 amino acids. From germline, CDR1 is SGHDT and CDR2 YYEEEE. The V end lost 0 bases, the J end lost 4 bases, and 9 bases lay between the germline ends. CDR3 nucleotides: TGTGCCAGCAGCTTGGGTGGAGGCCCAGATACGCAGTATTTT. Its translation is CASSLGGGPDTQYF.